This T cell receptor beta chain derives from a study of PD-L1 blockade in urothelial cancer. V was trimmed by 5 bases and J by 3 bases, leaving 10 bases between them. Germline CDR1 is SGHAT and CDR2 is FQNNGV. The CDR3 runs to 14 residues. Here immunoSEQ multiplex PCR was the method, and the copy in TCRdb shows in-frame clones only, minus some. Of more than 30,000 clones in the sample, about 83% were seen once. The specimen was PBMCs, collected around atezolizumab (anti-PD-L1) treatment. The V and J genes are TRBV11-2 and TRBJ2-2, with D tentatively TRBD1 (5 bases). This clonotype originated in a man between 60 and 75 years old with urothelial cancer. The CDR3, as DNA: TGTGCCAGCAGCCAGGACACCTACACCGGGGAGCTGTTTTTT. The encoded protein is CASSQDTYTGELFF. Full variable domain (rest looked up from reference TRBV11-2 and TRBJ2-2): EAGVAQSPRYKIIEKRQSVAFWCNPISGHATLYWYQQILGQGPKLLIQFQNNGVVDDSQLPKDRFSAERLKGVDSTLKIQPAKLEDSAVYLCASSQDTYTGELFFGEGSRLTVL.